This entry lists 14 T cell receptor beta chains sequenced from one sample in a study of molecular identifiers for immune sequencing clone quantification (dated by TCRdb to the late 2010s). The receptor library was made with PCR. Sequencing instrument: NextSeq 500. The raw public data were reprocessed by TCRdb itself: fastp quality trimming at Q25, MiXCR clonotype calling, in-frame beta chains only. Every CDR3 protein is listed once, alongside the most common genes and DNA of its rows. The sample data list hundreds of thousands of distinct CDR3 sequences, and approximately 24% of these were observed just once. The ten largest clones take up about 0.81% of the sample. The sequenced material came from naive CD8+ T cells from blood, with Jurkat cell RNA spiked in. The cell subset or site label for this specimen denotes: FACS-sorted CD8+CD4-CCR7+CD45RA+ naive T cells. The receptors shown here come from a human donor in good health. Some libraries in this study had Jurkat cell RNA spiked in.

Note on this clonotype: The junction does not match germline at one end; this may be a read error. The CDR3 DNA reads TGTGCCATCAGTGTGCCGGACGAAAAACTGTTTTTT. Translation: CAISVPDEKLFF. The chain combines TRBV2 with TRBJ1-4; D is ambiguous. The germline V gene encodes CDR1 SNHLY and CDR2 FYNNEI. The length of the CDR3 is 12 residues.

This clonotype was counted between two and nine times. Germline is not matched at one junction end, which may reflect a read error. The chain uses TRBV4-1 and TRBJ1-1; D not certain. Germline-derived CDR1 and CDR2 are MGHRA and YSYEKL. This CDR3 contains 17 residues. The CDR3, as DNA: TGCGCCAGCGGCCAAGTTTTTGGATGGTTAACTTCTTCTGATGCTTTCTTT. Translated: CASGQVFGWLTSSDAFF.

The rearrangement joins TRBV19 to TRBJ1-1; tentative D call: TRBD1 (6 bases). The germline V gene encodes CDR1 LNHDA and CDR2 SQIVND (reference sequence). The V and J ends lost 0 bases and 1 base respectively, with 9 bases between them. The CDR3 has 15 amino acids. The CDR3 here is CASSIDGTRNTEAFF. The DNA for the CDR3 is TGTGCCAGTAGTATAGATGGGACACGGAACACTGAAGCTTTCTTT.

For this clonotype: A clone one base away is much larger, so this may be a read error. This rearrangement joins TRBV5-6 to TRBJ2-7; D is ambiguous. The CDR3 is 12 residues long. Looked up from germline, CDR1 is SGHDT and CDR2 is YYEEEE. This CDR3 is CAGSLTNYEQYF. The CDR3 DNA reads TGTGCCGGCAGCCTTACTAACTACGAGCAGTACTTC.

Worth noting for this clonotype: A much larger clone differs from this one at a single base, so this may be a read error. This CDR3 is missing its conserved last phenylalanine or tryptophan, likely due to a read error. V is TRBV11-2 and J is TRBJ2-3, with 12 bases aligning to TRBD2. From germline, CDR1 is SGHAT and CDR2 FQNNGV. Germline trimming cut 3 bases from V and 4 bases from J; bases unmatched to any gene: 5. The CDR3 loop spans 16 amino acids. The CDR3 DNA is TGTGCCAGCAGCTTCGAAGGACTAGCGGGATCAGATACGCAGTATCTT. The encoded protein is CASSFEGLAGSDTQYL.

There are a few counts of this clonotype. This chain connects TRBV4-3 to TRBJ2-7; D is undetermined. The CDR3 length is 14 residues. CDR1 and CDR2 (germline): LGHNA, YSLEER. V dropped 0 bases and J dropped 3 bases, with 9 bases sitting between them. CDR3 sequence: CASSQDRQNYEQYF. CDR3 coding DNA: TGCGCCAGCAGCCAAGATCGTCAGAACTACGAGCAGTACTTC.

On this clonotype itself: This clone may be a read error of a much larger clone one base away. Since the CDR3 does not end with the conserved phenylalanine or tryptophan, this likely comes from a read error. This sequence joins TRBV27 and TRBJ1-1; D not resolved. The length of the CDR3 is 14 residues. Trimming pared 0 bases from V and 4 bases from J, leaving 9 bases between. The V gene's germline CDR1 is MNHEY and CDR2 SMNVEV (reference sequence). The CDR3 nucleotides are TGTGCCAGCAGTTTATCTGGCAGCCCCACTGAAGCTTTCTTG. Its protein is CASSLSGSPTEAFL.

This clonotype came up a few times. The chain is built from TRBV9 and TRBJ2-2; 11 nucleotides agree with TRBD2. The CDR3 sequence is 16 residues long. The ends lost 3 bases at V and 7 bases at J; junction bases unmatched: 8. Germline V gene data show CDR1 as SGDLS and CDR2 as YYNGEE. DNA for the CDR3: TGTGCCAGCAGCGCCCGCCCTAGCGGGGGGATCGGGGAGCTGTTTTTT. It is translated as CASSARPSGGIGELFF.

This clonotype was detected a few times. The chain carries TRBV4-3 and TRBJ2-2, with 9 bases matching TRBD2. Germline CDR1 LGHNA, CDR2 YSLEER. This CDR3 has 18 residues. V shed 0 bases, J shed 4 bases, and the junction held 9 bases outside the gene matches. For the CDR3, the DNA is TGCGCCAGCAGCCAAGATGGTCCGGCTAGCGGGACCACCGGGGAGCTGTTTTTT. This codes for CASSQDGPASGTTGELFF.

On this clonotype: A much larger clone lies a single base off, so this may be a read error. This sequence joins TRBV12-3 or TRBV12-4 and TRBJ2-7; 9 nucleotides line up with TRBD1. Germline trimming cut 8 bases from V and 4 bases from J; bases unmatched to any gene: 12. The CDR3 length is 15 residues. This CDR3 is CASGSPRTGEYEQYF. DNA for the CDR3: TGTGCCAGCGGTTCCCCCCGGACAGGGGAATACGAGCAGTACTTC.

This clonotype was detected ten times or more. Written as DNA, the CDR3 is TGTGCCAGCAGCTTAGCCGGACAGGTCTCCTACGAGCAGTACTTC. This gives the protein CASSLAGQVSYEQYF. The chain joins TRBV7-8 to TRBJ2-7, with TRBD1 identical over 7 bases. The V gene end was trimmed by 0 bases and the J gene end by 0 bases; junction bases not matched to a gene: 2. The CDR3 extends over 15 amino acids. Germline CDR1 is SGHVS and CDR2 is FQNEAQ.

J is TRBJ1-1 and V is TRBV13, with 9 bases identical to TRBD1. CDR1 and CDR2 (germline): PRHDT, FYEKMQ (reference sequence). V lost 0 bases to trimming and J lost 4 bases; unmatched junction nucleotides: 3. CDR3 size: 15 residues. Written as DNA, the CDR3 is TGTGCCAGCAGCTTAGGTGGGACAGGGCCCACTGAAGCTTTCTTT. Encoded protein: CASSLGGTGPTEAFF.

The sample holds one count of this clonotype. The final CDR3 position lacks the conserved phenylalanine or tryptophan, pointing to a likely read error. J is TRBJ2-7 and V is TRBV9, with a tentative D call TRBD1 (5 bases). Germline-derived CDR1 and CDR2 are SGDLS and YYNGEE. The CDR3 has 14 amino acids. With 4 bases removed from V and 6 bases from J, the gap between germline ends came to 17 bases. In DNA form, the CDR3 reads TGTGCCAGCAGCAGCCGAGCAGGGTCGGTCGAGCAGTACTCC. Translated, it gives CASSSRAGSVEQYS.

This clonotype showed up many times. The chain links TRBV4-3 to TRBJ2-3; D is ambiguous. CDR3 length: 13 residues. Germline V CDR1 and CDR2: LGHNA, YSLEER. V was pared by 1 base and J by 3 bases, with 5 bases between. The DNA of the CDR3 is TGCGCCAGCAGCCAAGGGATAACAGATACGCAGTATTTT. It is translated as CASSQGITDTQYF.